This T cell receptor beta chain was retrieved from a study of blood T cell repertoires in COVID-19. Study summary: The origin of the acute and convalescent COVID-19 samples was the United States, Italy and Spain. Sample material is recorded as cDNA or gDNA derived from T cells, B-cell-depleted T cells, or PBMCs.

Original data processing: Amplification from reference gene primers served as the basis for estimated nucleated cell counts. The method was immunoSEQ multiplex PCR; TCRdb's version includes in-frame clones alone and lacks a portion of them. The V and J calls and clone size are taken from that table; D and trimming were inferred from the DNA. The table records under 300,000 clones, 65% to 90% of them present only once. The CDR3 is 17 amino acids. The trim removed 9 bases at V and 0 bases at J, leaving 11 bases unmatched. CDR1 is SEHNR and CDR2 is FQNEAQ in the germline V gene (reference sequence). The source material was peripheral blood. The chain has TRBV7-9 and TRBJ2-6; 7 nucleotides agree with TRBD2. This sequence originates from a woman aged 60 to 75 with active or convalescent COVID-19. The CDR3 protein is CASRSGGPLSGANVLTF. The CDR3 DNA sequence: TGTGCCAGTCGCTCGGGGGGTCCCCTCTCTGGGGCCAACGTCCTGACTTTC.